The clone carrying this T cell receptor beta chain was counted ten times or more. Antigen specificity is unknown. Arm-PCR of CDR3 regions and iRepertoire HTBI primers were used to build TCR beta libraries. TCRdb used MiXCR to reprocess the multiplex PCR reads, holding one entry per CDR3 protein. Here the sample spans a few hundred thousand distinct CDR3 sequences, under 25% being singletons. This sample is drawn from a study of regulatory T cells in long-lasting Graves disease. About the research overall: To qualify as persistent, Graves' disease required over 5 years of antithyroid drugs with positive TSH receptor antibodies.

Whole-study findings and limits: Persistent disease preferred TRBV28, TRBJ1-2 and TRBJ2-5.

The germline gives CDR1 MDHEN, CDR2 SYDVKM. The CDR3 is 17 amino acids. The germline V and J ends were trimmed by 7 bases and 4 bases, with 25 bases remaining between them. Time point in this sample: persistent/refractory GD, antithyroid drugs over 5 years with positive TRAb. There was RNA extracted from PBMCs, and the TCR library was made from it. Diagnoses of Graves' disease were made by American Thyroid Association guidelines. The input for sequencing was peripheral blood mononuclear cells (PBMCs), taken when the disease was refractory, from a patient treated with antithyroid drugs. This TCR came from a female donor with Graves disease. The J gene is TRBJ1-1, the V gene TRBV28, with D possibly TRBD1 on 5 matching bases. In DNA, the CDR3 is TGTGCCAGCAAAGCCGTCGGTACAGGCAATCCAGGCACTGAAGCTTTCTTT. Protein sequence: CASKAVGTGNPGTEAFF.